This TCR beta chain was identified during a study of T cells in Graves' hyperthyroidism and ophthalmopathy. TCR beta CDR3 sequences were amplified from RNA transcripts. HTBI primers drove first-round RT-PCR of the TCR CDR3. TCRdb re-analysed the multiplex PCR reads in MiXCR, keeping a single row per CDR3 protein. Of 500,000 to 700,000 distinct CDR3 sequences in the sample, approximately 16% were seen once. A few counts support this clonotype. The CDR3 runs to 16 residues. Per germline, CDR1 MNHNS and CDR2 SASEGT. V dropped 6 bases and J dropped 4 bases, with 16 bases sitting between them. The sample taken for sequencing was blood. This chain joins TRBV6-1 and TRBJ1-6; D is perhaps TRBD1 (6 bases). The source of this sequence is a young woman with Graves' hyperthyroidism. The CDR3 nucleotides are TGTGCCAGCAGGGTCGGGGGCCAGTGGTATAATTCACCCCTCCACTTT. Translating it yields CASRVGGQWYNSPLHF.